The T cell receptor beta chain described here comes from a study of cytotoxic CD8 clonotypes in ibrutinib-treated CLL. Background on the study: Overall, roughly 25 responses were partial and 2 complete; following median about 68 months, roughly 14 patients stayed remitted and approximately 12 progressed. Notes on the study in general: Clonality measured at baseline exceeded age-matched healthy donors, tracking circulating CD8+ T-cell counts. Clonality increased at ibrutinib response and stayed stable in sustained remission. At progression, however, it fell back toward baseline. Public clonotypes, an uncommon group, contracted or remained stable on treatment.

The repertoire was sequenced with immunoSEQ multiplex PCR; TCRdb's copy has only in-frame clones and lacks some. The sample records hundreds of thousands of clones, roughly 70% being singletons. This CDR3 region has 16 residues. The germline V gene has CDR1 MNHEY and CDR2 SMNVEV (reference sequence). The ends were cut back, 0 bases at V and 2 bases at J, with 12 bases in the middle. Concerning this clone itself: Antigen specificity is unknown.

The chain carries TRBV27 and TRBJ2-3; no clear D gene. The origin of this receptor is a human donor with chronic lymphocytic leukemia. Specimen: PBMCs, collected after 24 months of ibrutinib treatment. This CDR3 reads CASSLSVTLATDTQYF. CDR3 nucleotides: TGTGCCAGCAGTTTATCGGTGACTCTGGCCACAGATACGCAGTATTTT.